The rows below give T cell receptor beta chains drawn from one sample of a study of cytomegalovirus exposure and HLA in healthy donors. TCRdb's table, derived via immunoSEQ multiplex PCR, lists solely in-frame clones and lacks some. The sample has about 120,000 clones; approximately 70% are singletons. Sequencing used PBMCs. The source is a woman between 40 and 50 years old in good health and CMV-seropositive. CDR3s include the opening cysteine and the closing phenylalanine or tryptophan. The order of the fields is V gene, CDR3 protein.

TRBV7-9 | CASSPGQGASEKLFF
TRBV7-3 | CASSSLAGFTDTQYF
TRBV9 | CASSSTGGGTGELFF
TRBV29-1 | CSVELDRGIQYF
TRBV2 | CASSATGAINEKLFF
TRBV7-9 | CASRPGTGIPNTQYF
TRBV28 | CASSPLAGYNQPQHF
TRBV28 | CATLQGNYEQYF
TRBV5-1 | CASSIGEAHDEQYF
TRBV4-2 | CASSGTNPSNQPQHF
TRBV2 | CASSDREGNQPQHF
TRBV2 | CASSTTSAYEQYF
TRBV11-2 | CASSLGYSNEQFF
TRBV2 | CASSPRGAVQETQYF
TRBV4-1 | CASSQGQVTEAFF
TRBV9 | CASSVGDRTTYEQYF
TRBV7-3 | CASSPNRASGSTNEQFF
TRBV9 | CASSARGGGLAGDEQYF
TRBV9 | CASSAYLGGKETNYGYTF
TRBV20-1 | CSVEPVARQYF
TRBV5-1 | CASSFLARLTSGETQYF
TRBV7-8 | CAGHGTSGPDTQYF
TRBV4-2 | CASSQEGIAGNGYTF
TRBV18 | CASSSTSGDTDTQYF
TRBV6-4 | CASSAGQPLGDTQYF
TRBV2 | CASRKPGLAGEAPYEQYF
TRBV4-2 | CASSHSGAGGPTGELFF
TRBV5-1 | CASSLAPGGTEAFF
TRBV27 | CASSPDRGRDQPQHF
TRBV11-3 | CASSLLAGDVEQYF
TRBV19 | CASSPGHLFGNTIYF
TRBV6-4 | CASSDSGRRTRGGNEQFF
TRBV5-1 | CASSQDRVGELFF
TRBV27 | CASRNKGGGGTEAFF
TRBV29-1 | CSVDFPGTGPTYGYTF
TRBV11-2 | CASLLSGEDEQFF
TRBV6-5 | CASSRTGQQFF
TRBV7-2 | CASRSDMNTEAFF
TRBV5-6 | CASSLGLTSGRDTQYF
TRBV4-1 | CASSQGQTYEQYF
TRBV7-9 | CASSSGFTVPDDGYTF
TRBV5-1 | CASSLASGRGNEQFF